This TCR beta chain appears in the sequencing data of a study of lung T cells in sarcoidosis with Löfgren's syndrome. Background on the study: Löfgren's syndrome patients were the main repertoire analysis focus.

TCRdb ran MiXCR on the reads and lists one entry per CDR3 protein. This sample yields 7,000 to 9,500 distinct CDR3 sequences, of which more than 20% are seen a single time; roughly 24% belongs to the top ten. Study observations and caveats: Versus controls, Löfgren's syndrome patients reportedly showed TRAV12-1 and TRBV2 as most expanded. In alpha-beta pairs, TRAV12-1 favored TRBV2, and their CDR3s were homologous. Shared TRAV12-1 and TRBV2 CDR3 motifs across Löfgren's syndrome patients reportedly suggested public CD4+ TCRs.

This clonotype rates as medium-sized. Its cognate antigen is unknown. The CDR3 extends over 13 amino acids. V lost 1 base and J lost 5, with 8 bases in between. Germline V lookup: CDR1 MNHNS, CDR2 SASEGT. The sequence was collected from a human donor with sarcoidosis (Löfgren's syndrome or another form), or a control subject (not recorded which). Sequencing input: CD4+ T cells from bronchoalveolar lavage fluid. The gene calls are TRBV6-1 and TRBJ2-5, with D perhaps matching TRBD2 (6 bases). The chain's CDR3 is CASSEGRGETQYF. The CDR3 DNA sequence: TGTGCCAGCAGTGAAGGACGGGGGGAGACCCAGTACTTC.